Listed below are T cell receptor beta chains from one sample, sequenced in a study of siplizumab effects on memory and regulatory T cells. Some clones are missing from TCRdb's copy, which holds only in-frame ones; the method was immunoSEQ multiplex PCR. The table has 120,000 or so clones, over 85% seen once. Material: CD4+ T cells sorted from blood. The source is a human donor in good health. CDR3s include the opening cysteine and the closing phenylalanine or tryptophan. Each record gives: clone size, V gene, J gene, D gene, CDR3 protein, CDR3 DNA. D genes are given only for firm matches. Clone size is given for some rows only: seen once, a few or many times, or a class if the clone is expanded.

>-|TRBV9|TRBJ2-7|-
CASSVGQFSHEQYF
TGTGCCAGCAGCGTAGGACAGTTTAGCCACGAGCAGTACTTC
>-|TRBV7-6|TRBJ1-1|-
CASSLGGRTEAFF
TGTGCCAGCAGCTTAGGGGGGCGGACTGAAGCTTTCTTT
>-|TRBV6-1|TRBJ2-3|TRBD2
CASTPSGLDTDTQYF
TGTGCCAGCACCCCCTCGGGACTAGACACAGATACGCAGTATTTT
>-|TRBV9|TRBJ2-3|-
CASSVDGRVADTQYF
TGTGCCAGCAGCGTAGACGGGAGAGTCGCAGATACGCAGTATTTT
>once|TRBV18|TRBJ2-7|-
CASSPPEGYEQYF
TGTGCCAGCTCACCCCCGGAGGGCTACGAGCAGTACTTC
>-|TRBV5-6|TRBJ2-1|-
CASSKLGLARRNEQFF
TGTGCCAGCAGCAAATTGGGGCTAGCACGACGCAATGAGCAGTTCTTC
>-|TRBV14|TRBJ1-2|TRBD1
CASSRDRGYGYTF
TGTGCCAGCAGCCGGGACAGGGGCTATGGCTACACCTTC
>-|TRBV5-5|TRBJ2-5|TRBD2
CASSLGASGPETQYF
TGTGCCAGCAGCTTGGGGGCTAGCGGCCCGGAGACCCAGTACTTC
>-|TRBV29-1|TRBJ1-4|-
CSVGGAQGPEKLFF
TGCAGCGTTGGAGGGGCACAGGGACCTGAAAAACTGTTTTTT
>-|TRBV5-1|TRBJ2-2|-
CASSLVQNTGELFF
TGCGCCAGCAGCTTGGTACAGAACACCGGGGAGCTGTTTTTT
>-|TRBV19|TRBJ2-7|-
CASTKGELTGSYEQYF
TGTGCCAGTACCAAAGGGGAATTGACAGGCTCCTACGAGCAGTACTTC
>-|TRBV29-1|TRBJ2-3|-
CSVPVEGRGQYF
TGCAGCGTCCCAGTGGAGGGGAGAGGGCAGTATTTT
>-|TRBV7-9|TRBJ1-4|TRBD1
CASRGQGAPNEKLFF
TGTGCCAGCAGGGGACAGGGGGCACCTAATGAAAAACTGTTTTTT
>-|TRBV10-3|TRBJ2-3|TRBD2
CAIGPSGGPDTQYF
TGTGCCATCGGCCCTAGCGGGGGGCCAGATACGCAGTATTTT
>-|TRBV6-5|TRBJ1-5|-
CASSYEGVGQPQHF
TGTGCCAGCAGTTACGAGGGGGTTGGTCAGCCCCAGCATTTT
>-|TRBV7-9|TRBJ2-7|TRBD2
CASSLVSGMIGEQYF
TGTGCCAGCAGCTTAGTTAGCGGGATGATTGGCGAGCAGTACTTC
>-|TRBV5-6|TRBJ2-1|TRBD2
CASSLQTSGGYYNEQFF
TGTGCCAGCAGCTTGCAAACTAGCGGGGGTTACTACAATGAGCAGTTCTTC
>-|TRBV6-5|TRBJ2-7|TRBD1
CASSLGTVTYEQYF
TGTGCCAGCAGCCTTGGGACAGTCACCTACGAGCAGTACTTC
>-|TRBV6-6|TRBJ1-5|TRBD1
CASTYTDRLDQPQHF
TGTGCCAGCACCTATACGGACAGGTTGGATCAGCCCCAGCATTTT
>-|TRBV30|TRBJ2-5|-
CAWSKVGGGQETQYF
TGTGCCTGGAGTAAAGTCGGAGGGGGCCAAGAGACCCAGTACTTC
>-|TRBV7-9|TRBJ1-1|TRBD1
CASSLAGTGWAEAFF
TGTGCCAGCAGCTTAGCCGGGACAGGGTGGGCTGAAGCTTTCTTT
>-|TRBV2|TRBJ1-6|-
CASSEQAGSLHF
TGTGCCAGCAGTGAGCAGGCCGGATCCCTCCACTTT
>-|TRBV7-2|TRBJ2-3|-
CASSFPGNGQYF
TGTGCCAGCAGCTTCCCTGGAAATGGGCAGTATTTT
>-|TRBV2|TRBJ1-1|-
CASGPQGGTEAFF
TGTGCCAGCGGCCCCCAGGGAGGCACTGAAGCTTTCTTT
>-|TRBV30|TRBJ1-5|-
CAWTSHGQGSQHF
TGTGCCTGGACATCTCACGGGCAGGGGTCCCAGCATTTT
>-|TRBV10-3|TRBJ2-3|-
CAISEPTGRGTDTQYF
TGTGCCATCAGTGAACCAACGGGACGCGGCACAGATACGCAGTATTTT
>-|TRBV5-4|TRBJ2-3|-
CASSFYGTSGVDTQYF
TGTGCCAGCAGCTTTTATGGGACGTCGGGAGTAGATACGCAGTATTTT
>-|TRBV2|TRBJ2-7|TRBD2
CASSASLGSGSYEQYF
TGTGCCAGCAGCGCATCCCTGGGTAGCGGGAGCTACGAGCAGTACTTC